The 2 T cell receptor beta chains presented below share a single source sample, sequenced in a study of blood T cells in healthy people across ages. Through a sample-barcoded 5' primer and a J-beta primer mix, a second PCR was run for roughly 6 to 12 cycles. Each CDR3 protein gets one entry after TCRdb re-called the 5' RACE reads with MiXCR. Among 1.5 million to 2 million distinct CDR3 sequences, 40% to 55% were seen once, and the ten largest hold approximately 2.1%. Material: blood. Receptors originate from a woman between 40 and 55 years old in good health.

The chain recombines TRBV12-3 or TRBV12-4 with TRBJ1-2, with 9 bases lining up with TRBD1. The V gene end was trimmed by 8 bases and the J gene end by 3 bases; junction bases not matched to a gene: 1. The CDR3 is 12 amino acids. The CDR3 DNA reads as TGTGCCAGCGGACAGGGGTACTATGGCTACACCTTC. It encodes CASGQGYYGYTF.

CDR3 DNA: TGTGCCAGCAGCTTAATCAGGATAGCGGGGAACAATGAGCAGTTCTTC. Translated: CASSLIRIAGNNEQFF. This chain joins TRBV7-9 and TRBJ2-1; 8 bases are a match to TRBD2. V lost 2 bases, J lost 5 bases, and 8 bases stayed unmatched. CDR1 SEHNR and CDR2 FQNEAQ come from the germline V gene (reference sequence). This CDR3 has 16 residues.